The rows below give T cell receptor beta chains drawn from one sample of a study of cytomegalovirus exposure and HLA in healthy donors. Assay: immunoSEQ multiplex PCR; the TCRdb copy retains only in-frame clones and omits some. The sample holds under 200,000 clones, about 70% seen once. Sequenced: PBMCs. Every receptor here comes from a woman between 40 and 55 years old in good health and CMV-seropositive. Each CDR3 is given with its conserved first and last residue. Fields, in order: J gene, V gene, clone size, D gene, CDR3 protein, CDR3 DNA. D genes are given only for firm matches. The size entry is marked missing in some rows and otherwise reads once, few, many or a size class.

TRBJ1-5,TRBV28,few,TRBD1,CASSLGGQGDQPQHF,TGTGCCAGCAGTTTAGGGGGACAGGGCGATCAGCCCCAGCATTTT
TRBJ1-5,TRBV28,.,.,CASTPGGPYSNQPQHF,TGTGCCAGCACCCCTGGGGGCCCTTATAGCAATCAGCCCCAGCATTTT
TRBJ2-1,TRBV21-1,few,.,CASSKGRGEPNNEQFF,TGTGCCAGCAGCAAAGGGCGGGGGGAGCCGAACAATGAGCAGTTCTTC
TRBJ1-2,TRBV2,few,TRBD1,CASGTGGLGNYGYTF,TGTGCCAGCGGGACAGGGGGCTTGGGAAACTATGGCTACACCTTC
TRBJ1-4,TRBV28,.,TRBD1,CASRTHRGGEKLFF,TGTGCCAGCAGGACCCACAGGGGAGGCGAAAAACTGTTTTTT
TRBJ2-3,TRBV7-9,few,TRBD1,CASSLEGDSATDTQYF,TGTGCCAGCAGCTTAGAGGGGGACAGCGCGACAGATACGCAGTATTTT
TRBJ1-1,TRBV29-1,.,TRBD1,CSVKLQGAGTEAFF,TGCAGCGTTAAATTACAGGGGGCTGGGACTGAAGCTTTCTTT
TRBJ1-1,TRBV4-3,.,TRBD1,CASSPTGDGTEAFF,TGCGCCAGCAGCCCGACAGGGGACGGCACTGAAGCTTTCTTT
TRBJ1-1,TRBV5-1,.,.,CASSNPGGGTEAFF,TGCGCCAGCAGCAACCCCGGGGGGGGAACTGAAGCTTTCTTT
TRBJ2-1,TRBV2,.,TRBD1,CASNRQGASSYNEQFF,TGTGCCAGCAACAGACAGGGGGCGAGCTCCTACAATGAGCAGTTCTTC
TRBJ2-7,TRBV5-5,.,TRBD2,CASSTGLAAFYEQYF,TGTGCCAGCAGCACTGGACTAGCGGCGTTCTACGAGCAGTACTTC
TRBJ1-4,TRBV6-5,.,.,CASGQNEKLFF,TGTGCCAGCGGACAAAATGAAAAACTGTTTTTT
TRBJ2-3,TRBV19,.,TRBD2,CASSPPAGGPTLTDTQYF,TGTGCCAGTAGTCCGCCGGCGGGAGGACCTACTCTCACAGATACGCAGTATTTT
TRBJ1-2,TRBV23-1,.,TRBD1,CASSHLSQTGSPYGYTF,TGCGCCAGCAGTCATCTCAGCCAGACAGGGAGCCCCTATGGCTACACCTTC
TRBJ2-7,TRBV7-9,few,.,CASSLALVDYEQYF,TGTGCCAGCAGCTTAGCGCTAGTCGACTACGAGCAGTACTTC
TRBJ1-5,TRBV28,.,.,CASTRDSSNQPQHF,TGTGCCAGCACCAGAGACAGTAGCAATCAGCCCCAGCATTTT
TRBJ1-3,TRBV9,.,.,CASSVGSYSYPGNTIYF,TGTGCCAGCAGCGTAGGATCCTACTCATACCCTGGAAACACCATATATTTT
TRBJ1-5,TRBV5-1,once,.,CASSLQSNQPQHF,TGCGCCAGCAGCTTGCAGAGCAATCAGCCCCAGCATTTT
TRBJ1-1,TRBV5-1,.,TRBD1,CASSFDRGNTEAFF,TGCGCCAGCAGCTTCGACAGGGGCAACACTGAAGCTTTCTTT
TRBJ1-1,TRBV7-9,.,.,CASSLESGNTEAFF,TGTGCCAGCAGCTTAGAATCAGGGAACACTGAAGCTTTCTTT
TRBJ1-4,TRBV27,.,.,CASSSQLGPTKKLFF,TGTGCCAGCAGTTCGCAGTTGGGGCCGACCAAAAAACTGTTTTTT
TRBJ1-1,TRBV5-4,.,TRBD1,CASSLPGQKTEAFF,TGTGCCAGCAGCCTCCCGGGACAGAAGACTGAAGCTTTCTTT
TRBJ1-2,TRBV28,.,.,CASSGAAFNYGYTF,TGTGCCAGCAGTGGGGCAGCCTTTAACTATGGCTACACCTTC
TRBJ2-3,TRBV7-6,few,.,CASSPLNQGTDTQYF,TGTGCCAGCAGCCCCCTAAACCAGGGGACAGATACGCAGTATTTT
TRBJ1-6,TRBV5-4,few,.,CASSAPGHDSPLHF,TGTGCCAGCAGTGCCCCGGGACACGATTCACCCCTCCACTTT
TRBJ2-7,TRBV7-2,once,TRBD2,CASRMRLAGVYEQYF,TGTGCCAGCAGGATGAGACTAGCGGGAGTGTACGAGCAGTACTTC
TRBJ2-5,TRBV5-1,.,TRBD2,CASSPLAGEETQYF,TGCGCCAGCAGCCCTTTAGCGGGGGAAGAGACCCAGTACTTC
TRBJ2-7,TRBV29-1,.,TRBD1,CSVNRGIYEQYF,TGCAGCGTTAACAGGGGTATCTACGAGCAGTACTTC
TRBJ2-3,TRBV29-1,.,TRBD1,CSVGTGTSTDTQYF,TGCAGCGTCGGGACAGGGACTAGCACAGATACGCAGTATTTT
TRBJ1-1,TRBV5-1,once,.,CASSLDRGMNTEAFF,TGCGCCAGCAGCTTGGATCGGGGAATGAACACTGAAGCTTTCTTT
TRBJ1-5,TRBV20-1,.,TRBD1,CSVYHRGAQHF,TGCAGTGTTTATCACAGGGGGGCCCAGCATTTT
TRBJ2-1,TRBV28,.,.,CASSLRDTHNEQFF,TGTGCCAGCAGTTTAAGGGACACACACAATGAGCAGTTCTTC
TRBJ2-1,TRBV11-1,few,.,CASSEDAGSYNEQFF,TGTGCCAGCAGCGAAGACGCAGGGTCCTACAATGAGCAGTTCTTC
TRBJ2-2,TRBV6-1,once,.,CASSAEGMGELFF,TGTGCCAGCAGTGCGGAGGGGATGGGGGAGCTGTTTTTT
TRBJ1-6,TRBV25-1,few,TRBD1,CASSESRRGLSPLHF,TGTGCCAGCAGTGAGAGTCGCAGGGGGCTTTCACCCCTCCACTTT
TRBJ2-1,TRBV5-1,.,TRBD2,CASSSLADNEQFF,TGCGCCAGCAGCTCACTAGCGGACAATGAGCAGTTCTTC
TRBJ2-1,TRBV18,.,.,CASSPPSRDLWDNEQFF,TGTGCCAGCTCACCACCGAGCCGGGATCTTTGGGACAATGAGCAGTTCTTC
TRBJ1-2,TRBV18,.,TRBD1,CASSPLDRGNYGYTF,TGTGCCAGCTCACCACTGGACAGGGGCAACTATGGCTACACCTTC
TRBJ1-4,TRBV4-1,.,.,CASSQGYAVSRNEKLFF,TGCGCCAGCAGTCAAGGGTATGCAGTAAGTCGTAATGAAAAACTGTTTTTT
TRBJ2-7,TRBV6-1,.,TRBD2,CASTVAGGSYEQYF,TGTGCCAGCACCGTAGCGGGAGGCTCCTACGAGCAGTACTTC
TRBJ1-1,TRBV19,.,.,CASSLGRGNTEAFF,TGTGCCAGTAGTTTAGGGAGGGGGAACACTGAAGCTTTCTTT
TRBJ2-2,TRBV27,few,.,CASSLSRAGGELFF,TGTGCCAGCAGTTTATCACGGGCGGGCGGGGAGCTGTTTTTT
TRBJ1-4,TRBV9,.,.,CASSVGLRGQNEKLFF,TGTGCCAGCAGCGTAGGTCTAAGAGGCCAGAATGAAAAACTGTTTTTT
TRBJ1-4,TRBV6-1,few,TRBD1,CASRGGQGANEKLFF,TGTGCCAGCAGGGGGGGACAGGGTGCTAATGAAAAACTGTTTTTT
TRBJ2-1,TRBV6-5,.,TRBD2,CASEKGSSGGNEQFF,TGTGCCAGCGAAAAAGGGTCTAGCGGGGGGAATGAGCAGTTCTTC
TRBJ1-2,TRBV15,.,TRBD1,CATSPRDRGPGYTF,TGTGCCACCAGCCCCCGAGACAGGGGGCCTGGCTACACCTTC
TRBJ2-7,TRBV7-2,.,TRBD1,CASRRTGSDEQYF,TGTGCCAGCAGACGGACAGGGAGCGACGAGCAGTACTTC
TRBJ2-3,TRBV7-2,few,TRBD2,CASSLLAGKVDTQYF,TGTGCCAGCAGCTTACTAGCGGGGAAGGTAGATACGCAGTATTTT
TRBJ2-1,TRBV18,.,TRBD2,CASSPETSGANEQFF,TGTGCCAGCTCACCAGAAACTAGCGGGGCCAATGAGCAGTTCTTC
TRBJ1-1,TRBV7-2,.,.,CASSLELGFSEAFF,TGTGCCAGCAGCTTGGAACTGGGCTTCAGTGAAGCTTTCTTT
TRBJ2-3,TRBV7-8,.,TRBD2,CASSPGGKGTDTQYF,TGTGCCAGCAGCCCCGGGGGGAAAGGCACAGATACGCAGTATTTT
TRBJ2-3,TRBV7-7,.,TRBD1,CASSSTTGADTQYF,TGTGCTAGCAGCTCCACGACAGGGGCAGATACGCAGTATTTT
TRBJ1-2,TRBV10-3,.,.,CAISDGENGYTF,TGTGCCATCAGTGACGGGGAGAATGGCTACACCTTC
TRBJ1-5,TRBV28,.,.,CGTYPDRPYSNQPQHF,TGTGGCACCTACCCTGACAGGCCATATAGCAATCAGCCCCAGCATTTT
TRBJ1-1,TRBV7-8,.,.,CASSLQENTEAFF,TGTGCCAGCAGCTTGCAGGAAAACACTGAAGCTTTCTTT
TRBJ2-1,TRBV27,.,.,CASRQPVAEREFF,TGTGCCAGCAGGCAACCGGTAGCGGAACGTGAGTTCTTC
TRBJ2-1,TRBV4-3,few,TRBD2,CASSPSGEEVDEQFF,TGCGCCAGCAGCCCGAGCGGGGAGGAGGTCGATGAGCAGTTCTTC